This T cell receptor (beta chain) was identified in a study of blood T cell repertoires in COVID-19. Overall study context: Italy, Spain and the United States were the sources of the convalescent and acute COVID-19 samples. PBMCs, B-cell-depleted T cells, or T cells were the source of the cDNA or gDNA that made up the material.

Authors' processing steps: Estimated nucleated cell counts came from reference gene primer amplification. TCRdb's copy holds only in-frame clones and misses some; the assay was immunoSEQ multiplex PCR. V and J calls and clone size come straight from that table; D and trimming were deduced from the DNA. The sample holds fewer than 150,000 clones, about 80% seen once. This clone was counted a few times. V was clipped by 9 bases and J by 12 bases; unmatched bases: 6. The CDR3 is 11 amino acids. The TCR comes from a woman between 40 and 55 years old with acute or convalescent COVID-19. Sequencing was done on a sample of peripheral blood. The chain couples TRBV12-3 or TRBV12-4 to TRBJ2-1, with 9 nucleotides matching TRBD2. The CDR3, as DNA: TGTGCCAGTCGACTAGCGGCTATGCAGTTCTTC. It codes for CASRLAAMQFF.